These 6 T cell receptor beta chains share one sample of origin, sequenced in a study of siplizumab effects on memory and regulatory T cells. Clones were read by immunoSEQ multiplex PCR, and TCRdb kept only the in-frame ones, dropping some. Of about 100,000 clones in the sample, less than 95% were seen once. What was sequenced was non-Treg CD4+ T cells sorted from blood. All receptors derive from a human donor in good health.

This chain uses TRBV9 with TRBJ2-3; D call uncertain. Deletions cut 3 bases from V and 5 bases from J, with 10 bases between. Looked up from germline, CDR1 is SGDLS and CDR2 is YYNGEE. This CDR3 is 13 amino acids long. The CDR3 sequence: CASSGRNVDTQYF. As DNA, the CDR3 is TGTGCCAGCAGCGGCAGAAATGTAGATACGCAGTATTTT.

V and J are TRBV9 and TRBJ1-2; D possibly corresponds to TRBD1 (5 bases). The CDR3 has 13 amino acids. Deletions cut 0 bases from V and 7 bases from J, with 10 bases between. CDR1 and CDR2 from the germline V gene are SGDLS and YYNGEE. CDR3 DNA sequence: TGTGCCAGCAGCGTAGCTCCAGGGTCTGGCTACACCTTC. This sequence encodes CASSVAPGSGYTF.

The chain carries TRBV19 and TRBJ1-5, with a possible D match to TRBD1 (6 bases). The CDR3 is 14 amino acids. Germline lookup yields CDR1 LNHDA and CDR2 SQIVND (reference sequence). The germline V and J ends were trimmed by 5 bases and 3 bases, with 11 bases remaining between them. CDR3 coding DNA: TGTGCCAGTAGTGGGGGCAGGTCCAATCAGCCCCAGCATTTT. It translates to CASSGGRSNQPQHF.

This clone was counted once. The chain employs TRBV28 and TRBJ2-2, with D unclear. CDR1 and CDR2 (germline): MDHEN, SYDVKM. V gave up 7 bases and J gave up 5 bases, with 11 bases separating them. This CDR3 spans 13 amino acids. The CDR3 DNA follows: TGTGCCAGCACCGGCCCCCTGACCGGGGAGCTGTTTTTT. It codes for CASTGPLTGELFF. The full variable domain, with the rest looked up from reference TRBV28 and TRBJ2-2, is DVKVTQSSRYLVKRTGEKVFLECVQDMDHENMFWYRQDPGLGLRLIYFSYDVKMKEKGDIPEGYSVSREKKERFSLILESASTNQTSMYLCASTGPLTGELFFGEGSRLTVL.

The J gene is TRBJ2-3, the V gene TRBV18; no clear D gene. The CDR3 is made up of 14 amino acids. Germline CDR1 and CDR2: KGHSH and LQKENI. V lost 6 bases and J 6 bases, leaving 16 bases between the germline ends. CDR3 loop: CASSPSLSGDTQYF. In DNA form, the CDR3 reads TGTGCCAGCTCCCCTTCCCTGTCGGGCGATACGCAGTATTTT.

The chain couples TRBV7-3 to TRBJ2-5; D gene uncertain. CDR1 and CDR2 from the germline V gene are SGHTA and FQGTGA. The CDR3 is made up of 12 amino acids. V gave up 1 base and J gave up 5 bases, with 5 bases separating them. The CDR3 DNA reads as TGTGCCAGCAGCTTAATTGGGGAGACCCAGTACTTC. Translation gives CASSLIGETQYF.